The T cell receptor (beta chain) described here comes from a study of cytomegalovirus exposure and HLA in healthy donors. Study overall: Ancestry clustering placed roughly four fifths of roughly 400 genotyped donors in the Caucasian-associated cluster.

With 6 bases clipped from V and 6 bases from J, the junction kept 10 bases outside the gene matches. The CDR3 is 14 residues long. Germline V CDR1 and CDR2: SQVTM, ANQGSEA. Amplification used 60 Vbeta primers and 13 Jbeta primers. Authors' data handling: Tens of millions of unique TCR beta chains, roughly 10 million shared, were counted in a later analysis. TCRdb keeps only in-frame clones here, not all; method: immunoSEQ multiplex PCR. Clone size and V and J calls were adopted from that table, with D and trimming inferred from the DNA. The sample contains 100,000 to 150,000 clones, roughly 80% of which appear only once.

The source of this sequence is a man in his late teens or twenties in good health and CMV-seronegative. V and J are TRBV29-1 and TRBJ1-4; 7 bases agree with TRBD1. The sample taken for sequencing was PBMCs. The CDR3 here is CSVMTGLNDEKLFF. DNA of the CDR3: TGCAGCGTCATGACAGGGTTGAACGATGAAAAACTGTTTTTT.